This T cell receptor (beta chain) is from a study of T-cell reconstitution after alpha-beta-depleted transplantation in children. The study's findings and limits: At day 60, the high TCRbeta diversity found in some patients originated from recipient T cells and thymic progenitors that had survived.

The sample holds one count of this clonotype. The target antigen is unknown. A TCRbeta library incorporating unique molecular identifiers was prepared. TCRdb ran MiXCR on the PCR reads and lists one entry per CDR3 protein. Of 350,000 to 500,000 distinct CDR3 sequences listed, over 40% are singletons. The V end lost 2 bases, the J end lost 4 bases, and 11 bases lay between the germline ends. The length of the CDR3 is 14 residues. CDR1 and CDR2 from the germline V gene are DFQATT and SNEGSKA (reference sequence). This sequence originates from a girl aged 2 to 10 with aplastic anemia, due to receive a stem cell transplant. V usage is TRBV20-1 and J usage is TRBJ2-2; a weak D match, TRBD2 (6 bases). The sample was PBMCs, taken before TCRalphabeta/CD19-depleted stem cell transplant. The CDR3 sequence: CSARYGGGTGELFF. CDR3 nucleotides: TGCAGTGCTAGATACGGGGGTGGCACCGGGGAGCTGTTTTTT.